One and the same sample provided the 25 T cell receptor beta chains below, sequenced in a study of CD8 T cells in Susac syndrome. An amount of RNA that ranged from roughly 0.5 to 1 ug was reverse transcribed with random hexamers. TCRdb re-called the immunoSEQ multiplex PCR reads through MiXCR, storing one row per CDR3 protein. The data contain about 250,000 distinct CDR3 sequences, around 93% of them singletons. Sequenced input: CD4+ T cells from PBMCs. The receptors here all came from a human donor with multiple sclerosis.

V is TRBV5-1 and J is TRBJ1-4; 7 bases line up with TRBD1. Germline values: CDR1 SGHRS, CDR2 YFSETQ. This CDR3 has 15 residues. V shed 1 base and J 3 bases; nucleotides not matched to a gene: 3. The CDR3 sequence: CASSLYGTANEKLFF. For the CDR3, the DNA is TGCGCCAGCAGCTTGTATGGGACAGCTAATGAAAAACTGTTTTTT.

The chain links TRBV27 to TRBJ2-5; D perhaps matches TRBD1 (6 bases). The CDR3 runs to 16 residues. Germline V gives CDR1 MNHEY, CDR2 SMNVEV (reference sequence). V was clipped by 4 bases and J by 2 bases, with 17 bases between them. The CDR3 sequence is CASSSPPGAGQETQYF. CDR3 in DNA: TGTGCCAGCAGTTCCCCCCCAGGGGCCGGACAAGAGACCCAGTACTTC.

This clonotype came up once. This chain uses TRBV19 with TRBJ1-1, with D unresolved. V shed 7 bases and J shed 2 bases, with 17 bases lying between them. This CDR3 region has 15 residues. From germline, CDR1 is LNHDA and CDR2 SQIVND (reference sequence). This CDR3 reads CASTAELRRNTEAFF. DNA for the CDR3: TGTGCCAGTACGGCGGAGCTGAGAAGAAACACTGAAGCTTTCTTT.

CDR3 loop: CASSPIAGQTYEQYF. The CDR3 coding sequence is TGTGCCAGCAGCCCTATAGCGGGGCAAACCTACGAGCAGTACTTC. The chain links TRBV11-2 to TRBJ2-7, with 8 bases that match TRBD2. This CDR3 is built from 15 residues. V trimming: 5 bases; J trimming: 2 bases; junction bases outside the gene matches: 8. Looked up from germline, CDR1 is SGHAT and CDR2 is FQNNGV.

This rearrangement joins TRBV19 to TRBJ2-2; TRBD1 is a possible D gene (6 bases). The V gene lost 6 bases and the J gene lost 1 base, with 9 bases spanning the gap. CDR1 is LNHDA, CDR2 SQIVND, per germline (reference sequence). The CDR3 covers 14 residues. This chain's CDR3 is CASRLQGNTGELFF. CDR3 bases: TGTGCCAGTAGGCTACAGGGGAACACCGGGGAGCTGTTTTTT. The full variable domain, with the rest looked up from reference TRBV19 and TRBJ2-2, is DGGITQSPKYLFRKEGQNVTLSCEQNLNHDAMYWYRQDPGQGLRLIYYSQIVNDFQKGDIAEGYSVSREKKESFPLTVTSAQKNPTAFYLCASRLQGNTGELFFGEGSRLTVL.

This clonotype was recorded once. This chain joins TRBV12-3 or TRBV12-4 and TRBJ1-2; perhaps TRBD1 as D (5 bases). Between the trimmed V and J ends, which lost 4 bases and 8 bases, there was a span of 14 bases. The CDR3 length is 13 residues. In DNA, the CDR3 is TGTGCCAGCAGTTCCAGCACAGGCTGGGGCTACACCTTC. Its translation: CASSSSTGWGYTF.

The CDR3 loop is CARGASGGSTDTQYF. DNA for the CDR3: TGTGCCCGGGGGGCTAGCGGGGGTAGCACAGATACGCAGTATTTT. The V gene is TRBV30, the J gene TRBJ2-3; 10 positions agree with TRBD2. The CDR3 consists of 15 residues. From germline, CDR1 is GTSNPN and CDR2 SVGIG (reference sequence). V trimming: 8 bases; J trimming: 0 bases; junction bases outside the gene matches: 8.

The CDR3 loop is CAWSGPEETQYF. Written as DNA, the CDR3 is TGTGCCTGGAGTGGACCAGAGGAGACCCAGTACTTC. The chain links TRBV30 to TRBJ2-5; D gene ambiguous. Germline values: CDR1 GTSNPN, CDR2 SVGIG (reference sequence). V lost 1 base and J lost 5, with 8 bases in between. This CDR3 region has 12 residues.

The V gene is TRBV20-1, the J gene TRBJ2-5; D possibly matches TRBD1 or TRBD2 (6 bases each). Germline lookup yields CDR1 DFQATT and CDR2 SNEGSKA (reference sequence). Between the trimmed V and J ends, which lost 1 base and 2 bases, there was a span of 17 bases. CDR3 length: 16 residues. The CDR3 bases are TGCAGTGCTAGAGGGGGGGCCGGAATTGGACAAGAGACCCAGTACTTC. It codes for CSARGGAGIGQETQYF.

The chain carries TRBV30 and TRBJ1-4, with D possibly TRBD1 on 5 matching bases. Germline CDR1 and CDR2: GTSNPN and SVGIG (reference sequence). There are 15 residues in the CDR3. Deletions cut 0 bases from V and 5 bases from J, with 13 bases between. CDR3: CAWSVGAGKNEKLFF. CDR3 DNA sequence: TGTGCCTGGAGTGTTGGGGCAGGGAAGAATGAAAAACTGTTTTTT.

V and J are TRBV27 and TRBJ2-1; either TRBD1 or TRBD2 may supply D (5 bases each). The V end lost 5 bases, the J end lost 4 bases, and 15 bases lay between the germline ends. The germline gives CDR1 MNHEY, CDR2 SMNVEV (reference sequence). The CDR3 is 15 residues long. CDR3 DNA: TGTGCCAGCAGTCTACGGGGCAGGGATTACAATGAGCAGTTCTTC. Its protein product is CASSLRGRDYNEQFF.

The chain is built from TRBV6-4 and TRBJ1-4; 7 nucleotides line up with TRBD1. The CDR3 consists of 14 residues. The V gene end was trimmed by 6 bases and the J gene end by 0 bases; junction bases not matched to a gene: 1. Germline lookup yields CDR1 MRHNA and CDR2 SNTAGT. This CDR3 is CASRTGATNEKLFF. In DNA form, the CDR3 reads TGTGCCAGCAGAACAGGGGCAACTAATGAAAAACTGTTTTTT.

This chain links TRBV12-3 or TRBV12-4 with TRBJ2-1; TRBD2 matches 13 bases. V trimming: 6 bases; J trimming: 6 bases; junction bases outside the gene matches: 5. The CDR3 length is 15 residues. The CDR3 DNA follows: TGTGCCAGCAGACCCACTAGCGGGGGGGCCAATGAGCAGTTCTTC. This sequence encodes CASRPTSGGANEQFF.

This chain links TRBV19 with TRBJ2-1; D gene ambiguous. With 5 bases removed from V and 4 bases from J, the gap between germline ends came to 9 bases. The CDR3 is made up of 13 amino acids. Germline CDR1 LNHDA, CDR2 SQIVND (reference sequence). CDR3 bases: TGTGCCAGTAGTCCCCCAGTTTACAATGAGCAGTTCTTC. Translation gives CASSPPVYNEQFF. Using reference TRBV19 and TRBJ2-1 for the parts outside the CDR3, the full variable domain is DGGITQSPKYLFRKEGQNVTLSCEQNLNHDAMYWYRQDPGQGLRLIYYSQIVNDFQKGDIAEGYSVSREKKESFPLTVTSAQKNPTAFYLCASSPPVYNEQFFGPGTRLTVL.

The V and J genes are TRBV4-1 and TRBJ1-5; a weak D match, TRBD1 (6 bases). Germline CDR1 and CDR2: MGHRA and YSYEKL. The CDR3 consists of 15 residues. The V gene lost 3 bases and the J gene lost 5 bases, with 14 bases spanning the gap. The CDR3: CASSQQQGYDQPQHF. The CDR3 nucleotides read TGCGCCAGCAGCCAGCAGCAGGGGTACGATCAGCCCCAGCATTTT.

The CDR3 sequence is CASSILGGNGYTF. Here the CDR3 DNA reads TGTGCCAGTAGTATCCTAGGGGGGAATGGCTACACCTTC. The chain carries TRBV19 and TRBJ1-2, with D possibly TRBD1 on 6 matching bases. CDR1 is LNHDA, CDR2 SQIVND, per germline (reference sequence). This CDR3 is 13 amino acids long. Trimming left V 3 bases short and J 6 bases short, with 11 bases between.

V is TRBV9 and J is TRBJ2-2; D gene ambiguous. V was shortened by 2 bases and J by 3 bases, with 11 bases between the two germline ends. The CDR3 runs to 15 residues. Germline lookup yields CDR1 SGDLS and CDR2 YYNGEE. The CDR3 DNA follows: TGTGCCAGCAGCGTTGACGGTTTCGACACCGGGGAGCTGTTTTTT. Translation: CASSVDGFDTGELFF.

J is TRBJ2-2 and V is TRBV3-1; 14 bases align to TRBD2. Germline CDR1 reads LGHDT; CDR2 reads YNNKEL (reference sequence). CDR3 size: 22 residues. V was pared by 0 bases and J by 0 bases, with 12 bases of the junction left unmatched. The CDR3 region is CASSQDSPRPTSGGANTGELFF. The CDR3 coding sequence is TGTGCCAGCAGCCAAGATTCCCCCCGGCCGACTAGCGGGGGGGCGAACACCGGGGAGCTGTTTTTT.

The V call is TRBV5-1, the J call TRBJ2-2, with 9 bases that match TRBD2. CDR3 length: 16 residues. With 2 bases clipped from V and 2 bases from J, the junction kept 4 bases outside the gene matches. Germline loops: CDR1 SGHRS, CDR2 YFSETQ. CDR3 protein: CASSFGLAPNTGELFF. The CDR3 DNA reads TGCGCCAGCAGCTTCGGACTAGCGCCTAACACCGGGGAGCTGTTTTTT.

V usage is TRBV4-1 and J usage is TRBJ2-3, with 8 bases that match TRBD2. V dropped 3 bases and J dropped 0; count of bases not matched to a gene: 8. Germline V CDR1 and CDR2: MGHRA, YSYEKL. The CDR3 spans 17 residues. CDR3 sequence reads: CASSHPSRGASTDTQYF. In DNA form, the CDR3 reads TGCGCCAGCAGCCACCCCTCGCGGGGGGCCAGCACAGATACGCAGTATTTT.

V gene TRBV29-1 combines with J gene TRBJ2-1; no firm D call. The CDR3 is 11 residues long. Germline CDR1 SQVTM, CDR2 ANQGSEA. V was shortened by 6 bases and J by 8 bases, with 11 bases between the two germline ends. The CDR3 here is CSVTPFDEQFF. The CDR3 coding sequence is TGCAGCGTGACCCCGTTTGATGAGCAGTTCTTC.

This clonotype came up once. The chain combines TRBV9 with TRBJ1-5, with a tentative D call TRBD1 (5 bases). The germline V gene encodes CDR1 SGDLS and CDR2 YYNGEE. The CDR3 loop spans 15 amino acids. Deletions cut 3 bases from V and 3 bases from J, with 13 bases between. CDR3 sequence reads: CASSAGQGSNQPQHF. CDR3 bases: TGTGCCAGCAGCGCGGGCCAGGGATCCAATCAGCCCCAGCATTTT.

This chain's CDR3 is CASSLDQETQYF. The CDR3 DNA reads as TGTGCCAGCAGCTTGGACCAAGAGACCCAGTACTTC. The chain is built from TRBV7-9 and TRBJ2-5; no clear D gene. The CDR3 is 12 amino acids. Germline CDR1 SEHNR, CDR2 FQNEAQ (reference sequence). V was cut by 3 bases and J by 0 bases, with 2 bases left in between.

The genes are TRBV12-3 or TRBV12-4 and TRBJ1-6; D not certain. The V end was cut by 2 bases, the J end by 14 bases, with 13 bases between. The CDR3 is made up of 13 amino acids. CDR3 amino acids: CASSLSSLGSLHF. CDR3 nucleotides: TGTGCCAGCAGTTTAAGTTCCTTAGGGTCCCTCCACTTT.

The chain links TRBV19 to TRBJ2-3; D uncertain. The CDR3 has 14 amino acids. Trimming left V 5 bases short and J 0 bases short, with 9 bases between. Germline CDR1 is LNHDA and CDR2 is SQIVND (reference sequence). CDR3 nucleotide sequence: TGTGCCAGTAGTTCGTCCTCTAGCACAGATACGCAGTATTTT. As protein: CASSSSSSTDTQYF.